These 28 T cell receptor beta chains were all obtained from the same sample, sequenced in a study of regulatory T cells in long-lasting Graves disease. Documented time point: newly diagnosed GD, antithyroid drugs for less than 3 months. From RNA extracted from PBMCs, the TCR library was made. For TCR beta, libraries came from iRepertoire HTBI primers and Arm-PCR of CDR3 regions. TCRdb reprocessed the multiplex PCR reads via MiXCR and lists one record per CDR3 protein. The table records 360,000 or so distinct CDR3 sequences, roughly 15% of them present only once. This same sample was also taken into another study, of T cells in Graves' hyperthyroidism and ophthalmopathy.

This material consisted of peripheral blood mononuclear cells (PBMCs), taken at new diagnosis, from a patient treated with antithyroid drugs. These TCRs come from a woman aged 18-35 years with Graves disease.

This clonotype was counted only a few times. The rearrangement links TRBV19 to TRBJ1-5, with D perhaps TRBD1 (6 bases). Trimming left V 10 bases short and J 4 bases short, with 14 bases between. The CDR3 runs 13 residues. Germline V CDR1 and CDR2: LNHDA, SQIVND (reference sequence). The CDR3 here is CATTGWGNQPQHF. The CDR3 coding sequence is TGTGCCACTACAGGGTGGGGTAATCAGCCCCAGCATTTT.

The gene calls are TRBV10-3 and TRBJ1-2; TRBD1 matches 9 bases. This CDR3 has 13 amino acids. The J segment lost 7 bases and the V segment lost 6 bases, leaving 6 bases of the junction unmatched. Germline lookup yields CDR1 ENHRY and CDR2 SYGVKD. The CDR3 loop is CAISRTGESGYTF. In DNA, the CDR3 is TGTGCCATCAGCCGGACAGGGGAGAGTGGCTACACCTTC.

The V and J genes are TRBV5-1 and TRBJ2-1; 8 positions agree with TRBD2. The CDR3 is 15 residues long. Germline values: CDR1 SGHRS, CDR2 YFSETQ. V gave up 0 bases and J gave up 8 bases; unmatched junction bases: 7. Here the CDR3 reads CASSLGPGGPDEQFF. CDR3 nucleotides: TGCGCCAGCAGCTTGGGTCCGGGAGGGCCGGATGAGCAGTTCTTC.

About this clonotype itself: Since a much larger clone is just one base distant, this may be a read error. The CDR3 coding sequence is TGCAGTGCTAGAGGCTGGGAGCTAAGCAATCAGCCCCAGCATTTT. Protein product: CSARGWELSNQPQHF. V and J are TRBV20-1 and TRBJ1-5; the D is unclear. The V gene's germline CDR1 is DFQATT and CDR2 SNEGSKA (reference sequence). The CDR3 runs 15 residues. Trimming took off 1 base at V and 1 base at J, with 11 bases between the two ends.

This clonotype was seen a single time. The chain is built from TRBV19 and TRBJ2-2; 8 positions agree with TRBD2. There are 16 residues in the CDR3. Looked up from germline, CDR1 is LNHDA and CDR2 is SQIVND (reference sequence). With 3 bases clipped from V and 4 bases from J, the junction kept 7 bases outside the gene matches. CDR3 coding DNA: TGTGCCAGTAGTATCGGGAGGGGATATGTCACCGGGGAGCTGTTTTTT. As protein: CASSIGRGYVTGELFF. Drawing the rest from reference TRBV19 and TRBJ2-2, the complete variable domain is DGGITQSPKYLFRKEGQNVTLSCEQNLNHDAMYWYRQDPGQGLRLIYYSQIVNDFQKGDIAEGYSVSREKKESFPLTVTSAQKNPTAFYLCASSIGRGYVTGELFFGEGSRLTVL.

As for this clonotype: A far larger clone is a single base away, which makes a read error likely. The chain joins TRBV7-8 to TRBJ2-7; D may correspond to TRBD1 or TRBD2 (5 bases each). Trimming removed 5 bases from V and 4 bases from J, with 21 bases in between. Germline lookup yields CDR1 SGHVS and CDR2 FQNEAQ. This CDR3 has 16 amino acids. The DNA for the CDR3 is TGTGCCAGCAGCGAAACCCCTTCGGGGAAGGGGTACGAGCAGTACTTC. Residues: CASSETPSGKGYEQYF. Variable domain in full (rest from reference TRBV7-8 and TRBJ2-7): GAGVSQSPRYKVAKRGQDVALRCDPISGHVSLFWYQQALGQGPEFLTYFQNEAQLDKSGLPSDRFFAERPEGSVSTLKIQRTQQEDSAVYLCASSETPSGKGYEQYFGPGTRLTVT.

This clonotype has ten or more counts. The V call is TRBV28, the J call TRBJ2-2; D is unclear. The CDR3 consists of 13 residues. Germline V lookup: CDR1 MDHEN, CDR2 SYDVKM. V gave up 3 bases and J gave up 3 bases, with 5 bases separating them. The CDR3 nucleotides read TGTGCCAGCAGTTTGGGCTACACCGGGGAGCTGTTTTTT. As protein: CASSLGYTGELFF.

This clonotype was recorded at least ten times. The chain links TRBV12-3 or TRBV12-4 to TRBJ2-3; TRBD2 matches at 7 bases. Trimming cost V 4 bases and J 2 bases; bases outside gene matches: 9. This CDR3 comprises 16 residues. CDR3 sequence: CASSSTLRGNTDTQYF. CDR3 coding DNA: TGTGCCAGCAGTTCCACCCTGCGGGGGAACACAGATACGCAGTATTTT.

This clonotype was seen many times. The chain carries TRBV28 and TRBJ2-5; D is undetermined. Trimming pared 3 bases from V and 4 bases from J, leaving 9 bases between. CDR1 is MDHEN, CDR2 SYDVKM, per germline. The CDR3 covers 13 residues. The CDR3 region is CASSFTDAETQYF. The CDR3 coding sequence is TGTGCCAGCAGTTTCACCGATGCAGAGACCCAGTACTTC.

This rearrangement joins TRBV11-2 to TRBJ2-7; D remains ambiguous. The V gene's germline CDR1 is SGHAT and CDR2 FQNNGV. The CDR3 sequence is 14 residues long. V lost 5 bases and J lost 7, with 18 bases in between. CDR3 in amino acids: CASSSPSPTMEQYF. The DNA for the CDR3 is TGTGCCAGCAGCAGCCCCAGTCCCACTATGGAGCAGTACTTC.

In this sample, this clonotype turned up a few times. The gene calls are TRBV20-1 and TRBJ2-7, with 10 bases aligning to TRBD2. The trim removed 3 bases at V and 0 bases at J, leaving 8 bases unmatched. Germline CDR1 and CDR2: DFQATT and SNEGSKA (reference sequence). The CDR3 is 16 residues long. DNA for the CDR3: TGCAGTGCTAGCCGCCTAGCGGGGGCCCTCTCCTACGAGCAGTACTTC. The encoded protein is CSASRLAGALSYEQYF.

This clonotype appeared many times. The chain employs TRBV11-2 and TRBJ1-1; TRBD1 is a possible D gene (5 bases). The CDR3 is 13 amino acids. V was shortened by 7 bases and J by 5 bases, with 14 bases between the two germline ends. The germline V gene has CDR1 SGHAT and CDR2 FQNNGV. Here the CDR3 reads CASKAPGKTEAFF. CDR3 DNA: TGTGCCAGCAAAGCTCCAGGGAAAACTGAAGCTTTCTTT. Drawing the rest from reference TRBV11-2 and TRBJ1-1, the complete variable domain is EAGVAQSPRYKIIEKRQSVAFWCNPISGHATLYWYQQILGQGPKLLIQFQNNGVVDDSQLPKDRFSAERLKGVDSTLKIQPAKLEDSAVYLCASKAPGKTEAFFGQGTRLTVV.

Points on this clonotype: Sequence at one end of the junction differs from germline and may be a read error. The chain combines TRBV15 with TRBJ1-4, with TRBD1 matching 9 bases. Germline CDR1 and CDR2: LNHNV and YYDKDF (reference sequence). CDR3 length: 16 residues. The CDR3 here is CATSRGLTGGNEKPFF. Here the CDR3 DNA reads TGTGCCACCAGCAGAGGACTCACAGGGGGCAATGAAAAACCGTTTTTT.

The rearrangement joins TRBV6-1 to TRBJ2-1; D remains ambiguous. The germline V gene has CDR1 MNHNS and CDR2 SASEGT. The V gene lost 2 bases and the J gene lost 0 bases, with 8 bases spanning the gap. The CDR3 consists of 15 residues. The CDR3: CASSEMSGSYNEQFF. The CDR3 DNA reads TGTGCCAGCAGTGAAATGTCTGGCTCCTACAATGAGCAGTTCTTC.

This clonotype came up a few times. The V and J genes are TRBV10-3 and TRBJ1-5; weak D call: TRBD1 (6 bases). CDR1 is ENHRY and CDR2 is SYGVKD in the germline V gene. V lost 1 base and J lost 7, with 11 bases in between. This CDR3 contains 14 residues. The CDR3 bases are TGTGCCATCAGTGAGTTACCAGGGGTCCAGCCCCAGCATTTT. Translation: CAISELPGVQPQHF.

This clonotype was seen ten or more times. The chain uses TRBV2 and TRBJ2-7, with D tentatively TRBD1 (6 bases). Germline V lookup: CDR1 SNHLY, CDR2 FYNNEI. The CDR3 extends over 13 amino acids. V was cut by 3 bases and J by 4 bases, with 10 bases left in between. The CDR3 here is CASSDQGKYEQYF. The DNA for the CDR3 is TGTGCCAGCAGTGATCAGGGGAAATACGAGCAGTACTTC.

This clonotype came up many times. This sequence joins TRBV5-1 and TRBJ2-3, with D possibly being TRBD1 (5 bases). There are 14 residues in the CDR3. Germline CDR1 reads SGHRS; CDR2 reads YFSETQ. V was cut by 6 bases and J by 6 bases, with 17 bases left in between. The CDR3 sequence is CASNPPQVMDTQYF. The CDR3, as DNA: TGCGCCAGCAATCCCCCACAGGTGATGGATACGCAGTATTTT.

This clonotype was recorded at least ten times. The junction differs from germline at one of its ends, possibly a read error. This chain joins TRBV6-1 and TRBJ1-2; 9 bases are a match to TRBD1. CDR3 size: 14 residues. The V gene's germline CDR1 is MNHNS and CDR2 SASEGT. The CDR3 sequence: CACRTAGQGYGYTF. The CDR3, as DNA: TGTGCCTGCAGGACCGCGGGACAGGGCTATGGCTACACCTTC.

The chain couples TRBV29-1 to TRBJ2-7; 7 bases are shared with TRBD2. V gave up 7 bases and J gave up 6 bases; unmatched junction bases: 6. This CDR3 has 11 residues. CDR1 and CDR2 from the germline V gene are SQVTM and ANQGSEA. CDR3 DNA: TGCAGCGGGGGAGGGCGCGGCGAGCAGTACTTC. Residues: CSGGGRGEQYF.

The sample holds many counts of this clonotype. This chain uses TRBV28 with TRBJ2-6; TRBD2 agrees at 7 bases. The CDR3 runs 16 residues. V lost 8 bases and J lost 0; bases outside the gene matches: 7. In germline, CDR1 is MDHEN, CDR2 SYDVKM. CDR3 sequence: CASAEAGSSGANVLTF. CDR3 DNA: TGTGCCAGCGCCGAAGCGGGGTCCTCTGGGGCCAACGTCCTGACTTTC.

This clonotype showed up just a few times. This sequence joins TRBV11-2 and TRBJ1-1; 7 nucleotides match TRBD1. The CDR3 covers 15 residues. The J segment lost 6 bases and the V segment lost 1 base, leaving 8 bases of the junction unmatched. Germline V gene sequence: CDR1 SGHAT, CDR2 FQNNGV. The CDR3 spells CASSLGFGQEAEAFF. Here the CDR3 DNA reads TGTGCCAGCAGCTTAGGATTTGGACAGGAGGCTGAAGCTTTCTTT.

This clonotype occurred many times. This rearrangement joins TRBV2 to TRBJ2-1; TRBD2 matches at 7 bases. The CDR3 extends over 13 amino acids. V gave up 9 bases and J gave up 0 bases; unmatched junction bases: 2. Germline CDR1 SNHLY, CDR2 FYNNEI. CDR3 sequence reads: CASRDYSYNEQFF. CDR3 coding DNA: TGTGCCAGTCGGGACTACTCCTACAATGAGCAGTTCTTC.

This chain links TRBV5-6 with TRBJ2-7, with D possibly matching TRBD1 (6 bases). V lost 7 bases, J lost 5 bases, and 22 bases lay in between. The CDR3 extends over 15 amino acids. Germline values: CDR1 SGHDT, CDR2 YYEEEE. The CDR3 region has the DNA TGTGCCAGCTCCCCCGGGTGGCAGGGGTTCGACGAGCAGTACTTC. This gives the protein CASSPGWQGFDEQYF.

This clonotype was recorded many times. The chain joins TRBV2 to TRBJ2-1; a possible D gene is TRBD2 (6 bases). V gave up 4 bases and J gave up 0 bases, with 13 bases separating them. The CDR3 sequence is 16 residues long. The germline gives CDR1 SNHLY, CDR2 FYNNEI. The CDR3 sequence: CASSGTGTYSYNEQFF. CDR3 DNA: TGTGCCAGCAGTGGGACCGGGACTTACTCCTACAATGAGCAGTTCTTC. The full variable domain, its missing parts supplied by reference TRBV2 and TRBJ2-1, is EPEVTQTPSHQVTQMGQEVILRCVPISNHLYFYWYRQILGQKVEFLVSFYNNEISEKSEIFDDQFSVERPDGSNFTLKIRSTKLEDSAMYFCASSGTGTYSYNEQFFGPGTRLTVL.

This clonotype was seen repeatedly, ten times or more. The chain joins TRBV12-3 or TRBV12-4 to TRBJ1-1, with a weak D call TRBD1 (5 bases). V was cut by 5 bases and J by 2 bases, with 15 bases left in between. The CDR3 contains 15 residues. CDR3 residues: CASSLALDSNTEAFF. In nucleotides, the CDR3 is TGTGCCAGCAGTCTGGCCTTAGACAGTAACACTGAAGCTTTCTTT.

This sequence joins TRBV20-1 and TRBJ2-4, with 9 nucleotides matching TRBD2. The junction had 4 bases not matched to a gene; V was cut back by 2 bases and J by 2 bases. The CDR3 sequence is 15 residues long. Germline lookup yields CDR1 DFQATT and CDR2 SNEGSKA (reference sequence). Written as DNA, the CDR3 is TGCAGTGCTAGAATAGCGGGAGCGACCAAAAACATTCAGTACTTC. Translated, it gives CSARIAGATKNIQYF.

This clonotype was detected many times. The CDR3 bases are TGTGCCAGCAGTTTCCGGGACAGGGGCTCCTACGAGCAGTACTTC. It codes for CASSFRDRGSYEQYF. The chain is built from TRBV12-3 or TRBV12-4 and TRBJ2-7; 10 bases line up with TRBD1. V lost 3 bases and J lost 0; bases outside the gene matches: 2. The CDR3 spans 15 residues.

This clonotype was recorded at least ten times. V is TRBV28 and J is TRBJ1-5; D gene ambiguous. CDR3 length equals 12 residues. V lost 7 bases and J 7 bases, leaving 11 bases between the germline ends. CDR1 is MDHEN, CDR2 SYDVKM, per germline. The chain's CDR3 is CASTTSPQPQHF. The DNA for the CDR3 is TGTGCCAGCACGACTTCCCCCCAGCCCCAGCATTTT.